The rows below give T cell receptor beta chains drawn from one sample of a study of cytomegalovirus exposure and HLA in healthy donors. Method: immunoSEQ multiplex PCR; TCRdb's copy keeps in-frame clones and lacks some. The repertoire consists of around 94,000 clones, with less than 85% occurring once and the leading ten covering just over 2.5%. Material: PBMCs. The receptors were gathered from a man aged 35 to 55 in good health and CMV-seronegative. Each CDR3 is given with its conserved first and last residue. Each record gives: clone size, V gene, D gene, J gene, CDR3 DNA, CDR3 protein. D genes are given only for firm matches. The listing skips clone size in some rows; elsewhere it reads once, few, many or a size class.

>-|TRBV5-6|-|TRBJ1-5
TGTGCCAGCAGCTTCTCTAATCAGCCCCAGCATTTT
CASSFSNQPQHF
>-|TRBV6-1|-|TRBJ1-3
TGTGCCACCAGATCAGGGGAAGGAAACACCATATATTTT
CATRSGEGNTIYF
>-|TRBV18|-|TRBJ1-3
TGTGCCAGCTCATGGAGTGAGGGCCTCTCTGGAAACACCATATATTTT
CASSWSEGLSGNTIYF
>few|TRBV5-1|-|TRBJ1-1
TGCGCCAGCAGCGTATACGGGAGGGACACTGAAGCTTTCTTT
CASSVYGRDTEAFF
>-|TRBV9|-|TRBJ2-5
TGTGCCAGCAGCGCGTCGCAGGGGATAGAGACCCAGTACTTC
CASSASQGIETQYF
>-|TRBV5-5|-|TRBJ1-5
TGTGCCAGCGTTCGGCGAGGCAGCAATCAGCCCCAGCATTTT
CASVRRGSNQPQHF
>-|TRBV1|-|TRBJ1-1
TGCACCAGCAGCTACCCGCTAGTCAGGGGAGCTTTCTTT
CTSSYPLVRGAFF
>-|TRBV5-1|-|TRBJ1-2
TGCGCCAGCAGCACAACCACCGCAGGAGCGGGGAGCTATGGCTACACCTTC
CASSTTTAGAGSYGYTF
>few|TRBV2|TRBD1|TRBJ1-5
TGTGCCAGCACCGTTGACAGGGAATTTGGGAATCAGCCCCAGCATTTT
CASTVDREFGNQPQHF
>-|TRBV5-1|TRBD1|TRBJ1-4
TGCGCCAGCAGCTTCGGGACAGGCCCTAATGAAAAACTGTTTTTT
CASSFGTGPNEKLFF
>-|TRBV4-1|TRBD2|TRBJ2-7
TGCGCCAGCAGCTTCAGACTAGCGGGGGTCTACGAGCAGTACTTC
CASSFRLAGVYEQYF
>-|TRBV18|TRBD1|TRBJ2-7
TGTGCCAGCTCACCAGACAGGGACTACGAGCAGTACTTC
CASSPDRDYEQYF
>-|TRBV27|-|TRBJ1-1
TGTGCCAGCAGCTACAACCCCGGTCTCCAGGCCGGAGCTTTCTTT
CASSYNPGLQAGAFF
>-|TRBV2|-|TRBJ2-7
TGTGCCAGCAGGGACAGATACCCTTTACACTACGAGCAGTACTTC
CASRDRYPLHYEQYF
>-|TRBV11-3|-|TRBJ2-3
TGTGCCAGCAGCGAGGTGGGGCCCACAGATACGCAGTATTTT
CASSEVGPTDTQYF
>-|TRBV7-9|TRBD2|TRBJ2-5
TGTGCCAGCAGCTTCGGGACTAAAGAGACCCAGTACTTC
CASSFGTKETQYF
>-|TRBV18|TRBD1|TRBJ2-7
TGTGCCAGCTCACTCCAGGGGGCCTCCTACGAGCAGTACTTC
CASSLQGASYEQYF
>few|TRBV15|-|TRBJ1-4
TGTGCCACCAGCCGGGTACCTCCGGGGAATGAAAAACTGTTTTTT
CATSRVPPGNEKLFF
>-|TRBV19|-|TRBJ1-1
TGTGCCAGTAGTGGAACACAGGGTCTGAACACTGAAGCTTTCTTT
CASSGTQGLNTEAFF
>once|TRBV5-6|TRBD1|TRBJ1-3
TGTGCCAGCAGCTTACAGGGGCCGAGCTCTGGAAACACCATATATTTT
CASSLQGPSSGNTIYF
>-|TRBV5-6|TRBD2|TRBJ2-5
TGTGCCAGCGGCGCGGCTAGCGGGGGGTCCTCCGAGACCCAGTACTTC
CASGAASGGSSETQYF
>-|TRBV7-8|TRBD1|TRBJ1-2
TGTGCCAGCAGCTTCTTTACCCGGGACAGGGTAGAGGGTGGCTACACCTTC
CASSFFTRDRVEGGYTF
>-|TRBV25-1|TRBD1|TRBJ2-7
TGTGCCAGCAGTGCCCCTTTCGGGACAGGTACCTACGAGCAGTACTTC
CASSAPFGTGTYEQYF
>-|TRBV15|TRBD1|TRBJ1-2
TGTGCCACCAGCAGAGATAGGTCAGGGGGCGGCTATGGCTACACCTTC
CATSRDRSGGGYGYTF
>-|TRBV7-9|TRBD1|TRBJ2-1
TGTGCCAGCAGCTACAGGGGCCCGTCCTACAATGAGCAGTTCTTC
CASSYRGPSYNEQFF
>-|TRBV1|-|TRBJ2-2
TGCACCAGCAGCCTGGGACTAGAACATACCGGGGAGCTGTTTTTT
CTSSLGLEHTGELFF
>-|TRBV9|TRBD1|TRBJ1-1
TGTGCCAGCAGCCCGCTCAACAGGGGTGGGACTGAAGCTTTCTTT
CASSPLNRGGTEAFF
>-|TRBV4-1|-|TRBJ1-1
TGCGCCAGCAGCCAATTTTCTGACTGGCCCGGTGGTTTCTTT
CASSQFSDWPGGFF
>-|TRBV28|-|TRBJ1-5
TGTGCCAGCAGTATCCTTGGACTGAAACAAGTTAATCAGCCCCAGCATTTT
CASSILGLKQVNQPQHF
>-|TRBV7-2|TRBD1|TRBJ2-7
TGTGCCAGCAGCTTAGCGCTCGGGACAGGGGCCTACGAGCAGTACTTC
CASSLALGTGAYEQYF
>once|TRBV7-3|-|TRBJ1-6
TGTGCCAGCAGCTTAACAGGGGCAGGTTCACCCCTCCACTTT
CASSLTGAGSPLHF
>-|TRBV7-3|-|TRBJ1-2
TGTGCCACCTCCCAAGGGGTCCACTATGGCTACACCTTC
CATSQGVHYGYTF
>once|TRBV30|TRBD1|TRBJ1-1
TGTGCCTGGAGGCGGGACAGGTTGAACACTGAAGCTTTCTTT
CAWRRDRLNTEAFF
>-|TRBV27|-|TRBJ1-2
TGTGCCAGCAGTTTAGGCGGGGGCCACTATGGCTACACCTTC
CASSLGGGHYGYTF
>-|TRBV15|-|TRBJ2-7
TGTGCCACCAGCAGAGGGGGGGGCGTCTCCTACGAGCAGTACTTC
CATSRGGGVSYEQYF
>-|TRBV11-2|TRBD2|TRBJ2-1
TGTGCCAGCAGCTCATTAGCGGGGAACTACAATGAGCAGTTCTTC
CASSSLAGNYNEQFF
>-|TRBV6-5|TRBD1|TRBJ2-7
TGTGCCAGCAGTCATGGACAGGGGGCTGGCGAGCAGTACTTC
CASSHGQGAGEQYF
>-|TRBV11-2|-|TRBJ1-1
TGTGCCAGCAGCTTATGGAAGAGGTACACTGAAGCTTTCTTT
CASSLWKRYTEAFF
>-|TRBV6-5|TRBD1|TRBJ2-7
TGTGCCAGCAGTTACGGACAGGGCCCATACGAGCAGTACTTC
CASSYGQGPYEQYF
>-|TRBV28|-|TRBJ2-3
TGTGCCAGCAACAACAGGGCTTATACGCAGTATTTT
CASNNRAYTQYF
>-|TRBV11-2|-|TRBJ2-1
TGTGCCAGCAGAGCTGCCTCCGTGGTGACCTACAATGAGCAGTTCTTC
CASRAASVVTYNEQFF
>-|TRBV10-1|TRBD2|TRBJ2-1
TGCGCCAGCAGTGAGTCGGGACTAGCTTATCTACAGGTGAACAATGAGCAGTTCTTC
CASSESGLAYLQVNNEQFF